This T cell receptor beta chain was retrieved from a study of blood T cell repertoires in COVID-19. Overall study context: Samples taken during acute and convalescent COVID-19 were collected in the United States, Italy and Spain. Sample material is recorded as cDNA or gDNA derived from T cells, B-cell-depleted T cells, or PBMCs.

Across about two dozen US areas, participants ranged in age from about 18 to 90 years. Assignments of participants to cohorts depended upon their own reported clinical history. The ends were cut back, 3 bases at V and 6 bases at J, with 18 bases in the middle. The CDR3 covers 16 residues. The V gene's germline CDR1 is LNHNV and CDR2 YYDKDF (reference sequence). Generated by immunoSEQ multiplex PCR, the TCRdb table keeps only in-frame clones and is missing some. The sample contains around 320,000 clones, nearly 90% of which appear only once. The count of this clone is one. This clonotype originated in a woman aged 18-30 years with acute COVID-19. Sequenced input: PBMCs or T cells enriched from blood (not recorded which). V is TRBV15 and J is TRBJ2-1; tentative D call: TRBD2 (6 bases). The CDR3 bases are TGTGCCACCAGCAGGGGACCCGGGACTGGCCGCAATGAGCAGTTCTTC. It codes for CATSRGPGTGRNEQFF. Supplemented by reference TRBV15 and TRBJ2-1, the full variable domain reads DAMVIQNPRYQVTQFGKPVTLSCSQTLNHNVMYWYQQKSSQAPKLLFHYYDKDFNNEADTPDNFQSRRPNTSFCFLDIRSPGLGDTAMYLCATSRGPGTGRNEQFFGPGTRLTVL.